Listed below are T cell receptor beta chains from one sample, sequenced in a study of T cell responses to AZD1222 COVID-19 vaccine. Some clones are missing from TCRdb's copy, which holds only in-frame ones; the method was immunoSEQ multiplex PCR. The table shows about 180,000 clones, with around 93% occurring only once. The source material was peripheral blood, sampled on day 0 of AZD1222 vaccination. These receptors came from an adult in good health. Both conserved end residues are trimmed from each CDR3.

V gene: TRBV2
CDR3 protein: ASSVDRVNTEAF

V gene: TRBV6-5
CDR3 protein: ASRSSTYNEQF

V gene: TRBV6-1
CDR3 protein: ASSELGVSTDTQY

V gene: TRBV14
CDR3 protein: ASSLKRALRAF

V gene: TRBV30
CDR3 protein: AWSLPGRVYPSPLH

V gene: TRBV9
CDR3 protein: ASSAGTELSSYEQY

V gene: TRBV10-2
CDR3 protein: ASSEDFSNSPLH

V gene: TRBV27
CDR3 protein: ASSETSAVYEQY

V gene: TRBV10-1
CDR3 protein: ASSEGRGTKLF

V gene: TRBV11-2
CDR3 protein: ASSSPREAEAF

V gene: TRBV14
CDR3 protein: ASSQGTGPYTDTQY

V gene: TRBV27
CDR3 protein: ASSQTPLSGNTIY

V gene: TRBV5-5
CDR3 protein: ASSFFMGSYEQY

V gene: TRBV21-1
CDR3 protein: ASSPATNEKLF

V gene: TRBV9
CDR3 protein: ASSVGILPNQDTQY